The 6 T cell receptor beta chains below come from one sample, sequenced in a study of shared clonotypes between healthy human individuals. This table comes from immunoSEQ multiplex PCR, and its TCRdb copy is limited to in-frame clones, with some not included. The table shows about 480,000 clones, with over 60% occurring only once. The sequenced sample consisted of PBMCs. Receptor source: a woman in her thirties or forties in good health. Some clones in this sample may be carry-over from other donors' samples.

The chain joins TRBV2 to TRBJ2-1; D unresolved. Germline V gene data show CDR1 as SNHLY and CDR2 as FYNNEI. V was cut by 4 bases and J by 4 bases, with 8 bases left in between. The CDR3 totals 13 residues. Here the CDR3 reads CASSGTTYNEQFF. The CDR3 DNA sequence: TGTGCCAGCAGTGGGACCACATACAATGAGCAGTTCTTC.

Comment on this clone: The same CDR3 also results from other DNA sequences found in this sample. The J gene is TRBJ2-7, the V gene TRBV20-1; no definite D call. Looked up from germline, CDR1 is DFQATT and CDR2 is SNEGSKA (reference sequence). This CDR3 has 11 residues. Trimming took 5 bases from V and 3 from J, leaving 8 bases between them. The CDR3 coding sequence is TGCAGTGCTGAACTTGGCTACGAGCAGTACTTC. Translation: CSAELGYEQYF.

The J gene is TRBJ2-2, the V gene TRBV19, with 13 bases matching TRBD2. This CDR3 has 17 amino acids. From germline, CDR1 is LNHDA and CDR2 SQIVND (reference sequence). The junction had 7 bases not matched to a gene; V was cut back by 5 bases and J by 4 bases. CDR3 sequence: CASSPGLAGDVTGELFF. The CDR3, as DNA: TGTGCCAGTAGTCCCGGACTAGCGGGAGATGTCACCGGGGAGCTGTTTTTT.

This sequence joins TRBV5-6 and TRBJ2-6; either TRBD1 or TRBD2 may supply D (5 bases each). CDR3 length: 16 residues. Looked up from germline, CDR1 is SGHDT and CDR2 is YYEEEE. V lost 4 bases and J lost 1, with 12 bases in between. The CDR3 sequence: CASSLGTGSGANVLTF. CDR3 DNA sequence: TGTGCCAGCAGCCTGGGGACGGGTTCTGGGGCCAACGTCCTGACTTTC.

The rearrangement joins TRBV29-1 to TRBJ1-4, with D possibly matching TRBD1 (5 bases). V dropped 6 bases and J dropped 3 bases, with 11 bases sitting between them. Germline CDR1 is SQVTM and CDR2 is ANQGSEA. CDR3 length equals 13 residues. The CDR3 loop reads CSVNRDSNEKLFF. The DNA for the CDR3 is TGCAGCGTCAACCGGGACTCTAATGAAAAACTGTTTTTT.

This sequence joins TRBV5-1 and TRBJ2-2; 7 bases are a match to TRBD1. The CDR3 is 15 amino acids. CDR1 and CDR2 (germline): SGHRS, YFSETQ. The junction had 4 bases not matched to a gene; V was cut back by 4 bases and J by 1 base. The CDR3 coding sequence is TGCGCCAGCAGCCAGGGGACAGAGAACACCGGGGAGCTGTTTTTT. It is translated as CASSQGTENTGELFF.